The 10 T cell receptor beta chains below were found in one sample sequenced in a study of Graves' ophthalmopathy and Graves' hyperthyroidism. As the template, RNA transcripts were used to amplify TCR beta CDR3 regions. The workflow started with a first-round RT-PCR run with HTBI primers and then moved on to a second-round multiplex PCR. TCRdb analysed the multiplex PCR reads with MiXCR anew, one entry per CDR3 protein. The table has under 350,000 distinct CDR3 sequences, about a sixth seen once. The specimen was peripheral blood. The receptors originated from an adult man with Graves' ophthalmopathy.

The sample holds many counts of this clonotype. This rearrangement joins TRBV6-5 to TRBJ2-7; TRBD1 matches at 8 bases. Germline CDR1 reads MNHEY; CDR2 reads SVGAGI. The junction had 9 bases not matched to a gene; V was cut back by 5 bases and J by 3 bases. The CDR3 covers 15 residues. CDR3 nucleotides: TGTGCCAGCAGTCGGACGGACAGGGTGTTCTACGAGCAGTACTTC. This codes for CASSRTDRVFYEQYF.

The chain couples TRBV27 to TRBJ1-2; the D gene is possibly TRBD1 (5 bases). The V and J ends lost 5 bases and 2 bases respectively, with 21 bases between them. CDR3 length equals 17 residues. Germline V gene data show CDR1 as MNHEY and CDR2 as SMNVEV (reference sequence). As DNA, the CDR3 is TGTGCCAGCAGTCCTGGGGGTGGGGCCGATGGGAACTATGGCTACACCTTC. Translating gives CASSPGGGADGNYGYTF.

In this sample, this clonotype turned up many times. This chain connects TRBV6-1 to TRBJ1-2; D call uncertain. CDR1 is MNHNS and CDR2 is SASEGT in the germline V gene. V was shortened by 2 bases and J by 4 bases, with 14 bases between the two germline ends. This CDR3 contains 15 residues. Here the CDR3 reads CASSEFLEGLYGYTF. The DNA of the CDR3 is TGTGCCAGCAGTGAATTTCTTGAAGGGCTCTATGGCTACACCTTC.

This clonotype was counted many times. This sequence joins TRBV11-2 and TRBJ1-1; D perhaps matches TRBD1 (5 bases). Per the germline V gene, CDR1 is SGHAT and CDR2 is FQNNGV. The V gene lost 4 bases and the J gene lost 5 bases, with 14 bases spanning the gap. CDR3 length: 14 residues. The CDR3 region is CASSYDRGETEAFF. Written as DNA, the CDR3 is TGTGCCAGCAGCTACGACAGAGGGGAGACTGAAGCTTTCTTT.

The sample holds many counts of this clonotype. The chain's CDR3 is CASRDRGPKETQYF. The CDR3, as DNA: TGTGCCAGCAGAGACAGGGGCCCCAAAGAGACCCAGTACTTC. V and J are TRBV28 and TRBJ2-5; 8 bases match TRBD1. V lost 6 bases to trimming and J lost 3 bases; unmatched junction nucleotides: 6. This CDR3 is built from 14 residues. Germline values: CDR1 MDHEN, CDR2 SYDVKM.

This clonotype appeared many times. The gene calls are TRBV3-2 and TRBJ2-5; TRBD2 reflects the table's D call only, with no check against the DNA. TRBV3-2 is shown as a pseudogene. CDR3 size: 18 residues. The CDR3 loop reads CASSQDPGLAGGRKTQYF. The CDR3 coding sequence is TGTGCCAGCAGCCAAGATCCGGGACTAGCGGGAGGTCGGAAGACCCAGTACTTC.

The chain is built from TRBV30 and TRBJ2-2; the D gene is possibly TRBD1 (5 bases). The germline V gene encodes CDR1 GTSNPN and CDR2 SVGIG (reference sequence). The V end lost 4 bases, the J end lost 4 bases, and 16 bases lay between the germline ends. CDR3 size: 15 residues. CDR3 DNA: TGTGCCTGGATATCGGACACCTCGGGCACCGGGGAGCTGTTTTTT. Residues: CAWISDTSGTGELFF.

This clonotype was recorded a few times. This chain joins TRBV4-2 and TRBJ1-2; 8 bases line up with TRBD1. Losses at the gene ends were 0 bases for V and 7 bases for J; bases not matched to a gene: 10. CDR1 and CDR2 from the germline V gene are LGHNA and YNFKEQ. The length of the CDR3 is 16 residues. CDR3 nucleotides: TGTGCCAGCAGCCAAGAGAGAACTCAGGGGGCAACTGGCTACACCTTC. It translates to CASSQERTQGATGYTF.

The table lists this clonotype with many counts. The V gene is TRBV30, the J gene TRBJ1-2, with D possibly TRBD1 on 5 matching bases. Trimming pared 5 bases from V and 8 bases from J, leaving 21 bases between. Germline V CDR1 and CDR2: GTSNPN, SVGIG (reference sequence). The CDR3 runs to 14 residues. In nucleotides, the CDR3 is TGTGCCTGGGGGGGACCCACGCTTGGGACGGGCTACACCTTC. It encodes CAWGGPTLGTGYTF. The full variable domain, rest sourced from reference TRBV30 and TRBJ1-2, is SQTIHQWPATLVQPVGSPLSLECTVEGTSNPNLYWYRQAAGRGLQLLFYSVGIGQISSEVPQNLSASRPQDRQFILSSKKLLLSDSGFYLCAWGGPTLGTGYTFGSGTRLTVV.

V gene TRBV30 combines with J gene TRBJ1-2, with 11 bases lining up with TRBD1. V lost 1 base to trimming and J lost 4 bases; unmatched junction nucleotides: 5. The CDR3 consists of 15 residues. In germline, CDR1 is GTSNPN, CDR2 SVGIG (reference sequence). The DNA for the CDR3 is TGTGCCTGGAGTGAATCCGGGACAGGGGGCTATGGCTACACCTTC. It is translated as CAWSESGTGGYGYTF.